The rows below give T cell receptor beta chains drawn from one sample of a study of blood T cell repertoires in COVID-19. Produced via immunoSEQ multiplex PCR; TCRdb's table is partial and in-frame only. The data hold about 300,000 clones, with roughly 90% observed a single time. Sequencing was carried out using peripheral blood. All receptors derive from a young man who had recovered from COVID-19. CDR3s include the opening cysteine and the closing phenylalanine or tryptophan. The order of the fields is D gene, V gene, J gene, clone size, CDR3 DNA, CDR3 protein. A D gene is named only where the DNA matches it firmly. Not every row has a clone size; where given, it reads once, few, many or a size class.

D gene: NA
V gene: TRBV5-1
J gene: TRBJ2-1
clone size: once
CDR3 DNA: TGCGCCAGCAGCATCAGACTCCTGAGCTCCTACAATGAGCAGTTCTTC
CDR3 protein: CASSIRLLSSYNEQFF

D gene: TRBD2
V gene: TRBV6-5
J gene: TRBJ2-7
clone size: NA
CDR3 DNA: TGTGCCAGCAGTTATCTAGCGGGGGGTTACGAGCAGTACTTC
CDR3 protein: CASSYLAGGYEQYF

D gene: NA
V gene: TRBV5-1
J gene: TRBJ2-1
clone size: NA
CDR3 DNA: TGCGCCAGCAGCTTGTCCACAGGCAATGAGCAGTTCTTC
CDR3 protein: CASSLSTGNEQFF

D gene: NA
V gene: TRBV6-5
J gene: TRBJ1-2
clone size: NA
CDR3 DNA: TGTGCCAGCAGTTCCGTGAGGGAGGGCTATGGCTACACCTTC
CDR3 protein: CASSSVREGYGYTF

D gene: TRBD2
V gene: TRBV3-1/TRBV3-2
J gene: TRBJ2-7
clone size: NA
CDR3 DNA: TGTGCCAGCAGCCAAGTGGGGTCTAGCGGAACCTACGAGCAGTACTTC
CDR3 protein: CASSQVGSSGTYEQYF

D gene: NA
V gene: TRBV6-5
J gene: TRBJ1-2
clone size: once
CDR3 DNA: TGTGCCAGCAGTTACTCATCAGGGTCTGGCTACACCTTC
CDR3 protein: CASSYSSGSGYTF

D gene: NA
V gene: TRBV18
J gene: TRBJ2-2
clone size: NA
CDR3 DNA: TGTGCCAGCTCACCACCCACGGGGGGCTTCGGGGAGCTGTTTTTT
CDR3 protein: CASSPPTGGFGELFF

D gene: NA
V gene: TRBV5-1
J gene: TRBJ2-4
clone size: NA
CDR3 DNA: TGCGCCAGCAGCAAAACAGATCCGGGACTGAAAAACATTCAGTACTTC
CDR3 protein: CASSKTDPGLKNIQYF

D gene: TRBD2
V gene: TRBV19
J gene: TRBJ2-3
clone size: NA
CDR3 DNA: TGTGCCAGTACCCCACTAGCGGGGGGCACAGATACGCAGTATTTT
CDR3 protein: CASTPLAGGTDTQYF

D gene: NA
V gene: TRBV2
J gene: TRBJ1-6
clone size: NA
CDR3 DNA: TGTGCCAGCAGTGAAGAGAGTTTTTCACCCCTCCACTTT
CDR3 protein: CASSEESFSPLHF

D gene: NA
V gene: TRBV6-5
J gene: TRBJ1-1
clone size: NA
CDR3 DNA: TGTGCCAGCAGTTACTCACCCTACGAAGCTTTCTTT
CDR3 protein: CASSYSPYEAFF

D gene: NA
V gene: TRBV5-1
J gene: TRBJ2-7
clone size: NA
CDR3 DNA: TGCGCCAGCAGCTCCCTGAGGGCAGCGAATTACGAGCAGTACTTC
CDR3 protein: CASSSLRAANYEQYF

D gene: NA
V gene: TRBV9
J gene: TRBJ1-1
clone size: NA
CDR3 DNA: TGTGCCAGCAGCGCGTTCGGGACATACCTGAACACTGAAGCTTTCTTT
CDR3 protein: CASSAFGTYLNTEAFF

D gene: TRBD1
V gene: TRBV10-3
J gene: TRBJ1-6
clone size: NA
CDR3 DNA: TGTGCCATCAGCGGGACAGGGAATAATTCACCCCTCCACTTT
CDR3 protein: CAISGTGNNSPLHF

D gene: TRBD1
V gene: TRBV19
J gene: TRBJ1-5
clone size: few
CDR3 DNA: TGTGCCAGTAGTACCTTCGGACAGGGCGGAAATCAGCCCCAGCATTTT
CDR3 protein: CASSTFGQGGNQPQHF

D gene: NA
V gene: TRBV7-9
J gene: TRBJ2-3
clone size: NA
CDR3 DNA: TGTGCCAGCAGCTTTACTATAGCGGCGGATACGCAGTATTTT
CDR3 protein: CASSFTIAADTQYF

D gene: NA
V gene: TRBV6-1
J gene: TRBJ2-3
clone size: NA
CDR3 DNA: TGTGCCAGCAGTGAAGCGAGGGTAGATACGCAGTATTTT
CDR3 protein: CASSEARVDTQYF

D gene: NA
V gene: TRBV7-6
J gene: TRBJ1-4
clone size: few
CDR3 DNA: TGTGCCAGCACCACGATGACAGGAGCTAATGAAAAACTGTTTTTT
CDR3 protein: CASTTMTGANEKLFF

D gene: TRBD1
V gene: TRBV3-1/TRBV3-2
J gene: TRBJ2-4
clone size: NA
CDR3 DNA: TGTGCCAGCAGCCAAGCGGACAGGCCACACATTCAGTACTTC
CDR3 protein: CASSQADRPHIQYF

D gene: TRBD1
V gene: TRBV3-1/TRBV3-2
J gene: TRBJ2-2
clone size: NA
CDR3 DNA: TGTGCCAGCAGCCAAGAATCGACAGGGGGGACCGGGGAGCTGTTTTTT
CDR3 protein: CASSQESTGGTGELFF

D gene: NA
V gene: TRBV25-1
J gene: TRBJ2-7
clone size: NA
CDR3 DNA: TGTGCCAGCAGTGTCAGGGGCGAGCAGTACTTC
CDR3 protein: CASSVRGEQYF

D gene: NA
V gene: TRBV28
J gene: TRBJ1-1
clone size: NA
CDR3 DNA: TGTGCCAGCAGTTTTCCCCAGGCGGGTCTAAACACTGAAGCTTTCTTT
CDR3 protein: CASSFPQAGLNTEAFF

D gene: TRBD2
V gene: TRBV6-4
J gene: TRBJ2-1
clone size: NA
CDR3 DNA: TGTGCCAGCAGTGAGGCTAGCGGGGTTCCCTACAATGAGCAGTTCTTC
CDR3 protein: CASSEASGVPYNEQFF

D gene: NA
V gene: TRBV2
J gene: TRBJ2-5
clone size: NA
CDR3 DNA: TGTGCCAGCAGTGAAAGCACAGGGTACCAAGAGACCCAGTACTTC
CDR3 protein: CASSESTGYQETQYF

D gene: TRBD2
V gene: TRBV5-1
J gene: TRBJ2-2
clone size: NA
CDR3 DNA: TGCGCCAGCAGCTTAGCGGGGACGAACACCGGGGAGCTGTTTTTT
CDR3 protein: CASSLAGTNTGELFF

D gene: TRBD2
V gene: TRBV3-1/TRBV3-2
J gene: TRBJ2-1
clone size: NA
CDR3 DNA: TGTGCCAGCAGCCAGGGATCTAGCGGGGTTTACAATGAGCAGTTCTTC
CDR3 protein: CASSQGSSGVYNEQFF

D gene: TRBD2
V gene: TRBV4-2
J gene: TRBJ2-1
clone size: NA
CDR3 DNA: TGTGCCAGCAGCCAAGATGGGACTAGCGGGTACAATGAGCAGTTCTTC
CDR3 protein: CASSQDGTSGYNEQFF

D gene: TRBD1
V gene: TRBV5-1
J gene: TRBJ1-5
clone size: NA
CDR3 DNA: TGCGCCAGCAGCTCGGGTCCCGGGACAGGGTATCAGCCCCAGCATTTT
CDR3 protein: CASSSGPGTGYQPQHF

D gene: NA
V gene: TRBV11-2
J gene: TRBJ2-2
clone size: NA
CDR3 DNA: TGTGCCAGCAGCTTAAAGACAGTTACCGGGGAGCTGTTTTTT
CDR3 protein: CASSLKTVTGELFF

D gene: NA
V gene: TRBV4-1
J gene: TRBJ1-4
clone size: NA
CDR3 DNA: TGCGCCAGCAGCCAATCTCAGGTACCACGCGAAAAACTGTTTTTT
CDR3 protein: CASSQSQVPREKLFF

D gene: NA
V gene: TRBV6-5
J gene: TRBJ1-2
clone size: NA
CDR3 DNA: TGTGCCAGCAGTTACTCGGGGGGGCAAGGCTATGGCTACACCTTC
CDR3 protein: CASSYSGGQGYGYTF

D gene: NA
V gene: TRBV7-7
J gene: TRBJ2-1
clone size: NA
CDR3 DNA: TGTGCCAGCAGCCCTGAGGTGGCAGGGGGGAGCGGTGAGCAGTTCTTC
CDR3 protein: CASSPEVAGGSGEQFF

D gene: TRBD2
V gene: TRBV11-2
J gene: TRBJ2-1
clone size: NA
CDR3 DNA: TGTGCCAGCAGCTTAGCGGGGGGCAATGAGCAGTTCTTC
CDR3 protein: CASSLAGGNEQFF

D gene: NA
V gene: TRBV11-2
J gene: TRBJ1-5
clone size: NA
CDR3 DNA: TGTGCCAGCAGCTTAGAGGGAGGTCCCAATCAGCCCCAGCATTTT
CDR3 protein: CASSLEGGPNQPQHF

D gene: NA
V gene: TRBV7-9
J gene: TRBJ1-5
clone size: NA
CDR3 DNA: TGTGCCAGCAGCCCTGGGACATCGAGCAATCAGCCCCAGCATTTT
CDR3 protein: CASSPGTSSNQPQHF

D gene: NA
V gene: TRBV10-3
J gene: TRBJ1-5
clone size: NA
CDR3 DNA: TGTGCCATCAGTGAGCCGGGGTCAGGCGTCAATCAGCCCCAGCATTTT
CDR3 protein: CAISEPGSGVNQPQHF

D gene: NA
V gene: TRBV5-1
J gene: TRBJ1-1
clone size: NA
CDR3 DNA: TGCGCCAGCAGCTTGACTATGCAGGGAAGCCCTGAAGCTTTCTTT
CDR3 protein: CASSLTMQGSPEAFF

D gene: TRBD2
V gene: TRBV6-5
J gene: TRBJ2-7
clone size: NA
CDR3 DNA: TGTGCCAGCAGTCGACTAGCGGGAGACTACGAGCAGTACTTC
CDR3 protein: CASSRLAGDYEQYF

D gene: NA
V gene: TRBV4-1
J gene: TRBJ1-2
clone size: few
CDR3 DNA: TGCGCCAGCAGCCAAGTATCAGCAACGGGGTATGGCTACACCTTC
CDR3 protein: CASSQVSATGYGYTF

D gene: NA
V gene: TRBV7-8
J gene: TRBJ2-1
clone size: NA
CDR3 DNA: TGTGCCAGCAGCTTAAGGTCTAGCCCCTACAATGAGCAGTTCTTC
CDR3 protein: CASSLRSSPYNEQFF

D gene: TRBD2
V gene: TRBV12-5
J gene: TRBJ2-5
clone size: NA
CDR3 DNA: TGTGCTAGTGGTTTGGGACTAGCCCTTCCAGAGACCCAGTACTTC
CDR3 protein: CASGLGLALPETQYF

D gene: NA
V gene: TRBV6-1
J gene: TRBJ1-2
clone size: NA
CDR3 DNA: TGTGCCAGCAGTGAAGAACGGAACTATGGCTACACCTTC
CDR3 protein: CASSEERNYGYTF

D gene: TRBD1
V gene: TRBV11-2
J gene: TRBJ2-4
clone size: NA
CDR3 DNA: TGTGCCAGCAGCTTAGATCTTAATCTCGAGAAGACAGGGCGCAAAAACATTCAGTACTTC
CDR3 protein: CASSLDLNLEKTGRKNIQYF

D gene: NA
V gene: TRBV27
J gene: TRBJ2-2
clone size: NA
CDR3 DNA: TGTGCCAGCAGTGATATGCTTAGAGGTACCGGGGAGCTGTTTTTT
CDR3 protein: CASSDMLRGTGELFF

D gene: TRBD1
V gene: TRBV5-1
J gene: TRBJ1-2
clone size: NA
CDR3 DNA: TGCGCCAGCAGCTTGACGATGACAGGGGTAGGCGGCTACACCTTC
CDR3 protein: CASSLTMTGVGGYTF

D gene: NA
V gene: TRBV19
J gene: TRBJ1-1
clone size: NA
CDR3 DNA: TGTGCCAGTATAGGTCGGGGACATCCGAACACTGAAGCTTTCTTT
CDR3 protein: CASIGRGHPNTEAFF

D gene: NA
V gene: TRBV6-1
J gene: TRBJ1-5
clone size: NA
CDR3 DNA: TGTGCCAGCAGTGATCCAGGGGATCAGCCCCAGCATTTT
CDR3 protein: CASSDPGDQPQHF

D gene: NA
V gene: TRBV27
J gene: TRBJ2-2
clone size: NA
CDR3 DNA: TGTGCCAGCAGTGGGGGGACCGGGGAGCTGTTTTTT
CDR3 protein: CASSGGTGELFF

D gene: TRBD1
V gene: TRBV10-1
J gene: TRBJ1-2
clone size: NA
CDR3 DNA: TGCGCCAGCAGGGACAGGGGGAACTATGGCTACACCTTC
CDR3 protein: CASRDRGNYGYTF

D gene: NA
V gene: TRBV7-2
J gene: TRBJ2-2
clone size: NA
CDR3 DNA: TGTGCCAGCAGCCAGGACTCGGGCGGGGAGCTGTTTTTT
CDR3 protein: CASSQDSGGELFF

D gene: TRBD2
V gene: TRBV12-3/TRBV12-4
J gene: TRBJ2-1
clone size: NA
CDR3 DNA: TGTGCCAGCAGTTGGGACTACCTCAATGAGCAGTTCTTC
CDR3 protein: CASSWDYLNEQFF

D gene: NA
V gene: TRBV7-3
J gene: TRBJ1-6
clone size: few
CDR3 DNA: TGTGCCAGCAGCTTAAACTGGGCCGGATCACCCCTCCACTTT
CDR3 protein: CASSLNWAGSPLHF

D gene: TRBD2
V gene: TRBV4-3
J gene: TRBJ2-1
clone size: NA
CDR3 DNA: TGCGCCAGCAGCCGTTATTCTAGCGGGGGCCCGAGCTCCTACAATGAGCAGTTCTTC
CDR3 protein: CASSRYSSGGPSSYNEQFF

D gene: TRBD2
V gene: TRBV5-4
J gene: TRBJ2-1
clone size: once
CDR3 DNA: TGTGCCAGCAGCGGTCCTAGCGGGGGGGCCACGTCCTACAATGAGCAGTTCTTC
CDR3 protein: CASSGPSGGATSYNEQFF

D gene: NA
V gene: TRBV12-3/TRBV12-4
J gene: TRBJ1-2
clone size: few
CDR3 DNA: TGTGCCAGCCTCAAGGAGGACGGTTATGGCTACACCTTC
CDR3 protein: CASLKEDGYGYTF

D gene: TRBD2
V gene: TRBV7-2
J gene: TRBJ2-1
clone size: NA
CDR3 DNA: TGTGCCAGCAGCTTAGTTTGGGCGGGGGGGCACAATGAGCAGTTCTTC
CDR3 protein: CASSLVWAGGHNEQFF

D gene: NA
V gene: TRBV5-1
J gene: TRBJ1-1
clone size: NA
CDR3 DNA: TGCGCCAGCAGTCTCCAGGAGAACACTGAAGCTTTCTTT
CDR3 protein: CASSLQENTEAFF

D gene: NA
V gene: TRBV27
J gene: TRBJ2-7
clone size: NA
CDR3 DNA: TGTGCCAGCAGTGGCCCCCACGAGCAGTACTTC
CDR3 protein: CASSGPHEQYF

D gene: TRBD1
V gene: TRBV12-5
J gene: TRBJ2-1
clone size: NA
CDR3 DNA: TGTGCTAGTGGTCCCGGACAGGTTTACAATGAGCAGTTCTTC
CDR3 protein: CASGPGQVYNEQFF

D gene: NA
V gene: TRBV3-1/TRBV3-2
J gene: TRBJ1-2
clone size: NA
CDR3 DNA: TGTGCCAGCAGCCAAGGGACACTTTCATATGGCTACACCTTC
CDR3 protein: CASSQGTLSYGYTF